These 22 T cell receptor beta chains were all obtained from the same sample, sequenced in a study of beta chain features in type 1 diabetes. Investigators reverse transcribed all isolated RNA, so they sequenced expressed TCRB transcripts. Profiling relied on immunoSEQ multiplex PCR, and the TCRdb table lists in-frame clones only, not all of them. The sample has just over 600,000 clones, 15% to 18% seen once; the top ten hold about 0.086%. Specimen: naive CD4+ T cells from blood. These receptors were obtained from a man aged 18-30 years in good health.

Written as DNA, the CDR3 is TGCGCCAGCAGCTTGATAGGGGGCGGTGAAAAACTGTTTTTT. It encodes CASSLIGGGEKLFF. The chain couples TRBV5-1 to TRBJ1-4, with 7 bases aligning to TRBD1. The CDR3 is made up of 14 amino acids. The germline V gene has CDR1 SGHRS and CDR2 YFSETQ. V lost 1 base to trimming and J lost 7 bases; unmatched junction nucleotides: 4.

The rearrangement links TRBV2 to TRBJ1-1; D is unclear. The CDR3 has 13 residues. Per germline, CDR1 SNHLY and CDR2 FYNNEI. V lost 7 bases and J lost 2, with 11 bases in between. CDR3 region: CASIRRINTEAFF. The CDR3 coding sequence is TGTGCCAGCATAAGGCGGATCAACACTGAAGCTTTCTTT.

This clone was observed a few times. This sequence joins TRBV5-4 and TRBJ1-1; no firm D call. Per germline, CDR1 SGHNT and CDR2 YYREEE (reference sequence). CDR3 length: 14 amino acids. Trimming removed 2 bases at V and 7 bases at J, with 15 bases between. The CDR3 sequence is CASSLTAGNLEAFF. CDR3 coding DNA: TGTGCCAGCAGCTTAACAGCAGGAAACCTTGAAGCTTTCTTT.

This rearrangement joins TRBV6-5 to TRBJ2-5, with 8 positions matching TRBD1. This CDR3 is 15 amino acids long. Germline V gives CDR1 MNHEY, CDR2 SVGAGI. J lost 11 bases, V lost 0 bases, and 11 bases had no gene match. The CDR3 sequence is CASSYSTDRGVTQYF. In DNA form, the CDR3 reads TGTGCCAGCAGTTACTCCACTGACAGGGGAGTAACTCAGTACTTC.

This chain connects TRBV7-2 to TRBJ2-7; possibly TRBD2 for D (5 bases). The CDR3 length is 15 residues. With 0 bases removed from V and 2 bases from J, the gap between germline ends came to 11 bases. The germline V gene has CDR1 SGHTA and CDR2 FQGNSA. CDR3 amino acids: CASSLAAGIAYEQYF. The CDR3 DNA sequence: TGTGCCAGCAGCTTAGCTGCGGGTATCGCCTACGAGCAGTACTTC.

This clone appeared a few times. The chain joins TRBV4-2 to TRBJ2-1, with D possibly TRBD1 on 5 matching bases. V lost 5 bases to trimming and J lost 10 bases, with 12 bases between them. This CDR3 comprises 12 residues. Germline loops: CDR1 LGHNA, CDR2 YNFKEQ. CDR3 nucleotides: TGTGCCAGCAGCTTTGGTAGGGGCGAGCAGTTCTTC. Translating gives CASSFGRGEQFF.

The V call is TRBV7-9, the J call TRBJ1-5; 8 nucleotides align to TRBD1. This CDR3 is built from 15 residues. After removal of 5 bases from V and 2 bases from J, the junction contained 5 bases not matched to a gene. The germline gives CDR1 SEHNR, CDR2 FQNEAQ (reference sequence). The CDR3 region is CASSPGGQGNQPQHF. Written as DNA, the CDR3 is TGTGCCAGCAGCCCGGGGGGACAGGGCAATCAGCCCCAGCATTTT.

This clone was picked up a small number of times. The chain joins TRBV30 to TRBJ2-7, with D perhaps being TRBD1 or TRBD2 (5 bases each). In germline, CDR1 is GTSNPN, CDR2 SVGIG (reference sequence). The V gene lost 1 base and the J gene lost 2 bases, with 15 bases spanning the gap. The CDR3 runs to 15 residues. CDR3 loop: CAWSGHPRGPYEQYF. CDR3 bases: TGTGCCTGGAGTGGTCACCCGAGGGGTCCCTACGAGCAGTACTTC. Variable domain in full (rest from reference TRBV30 and TRBJ2-7): SQTIHQWPATLVQPVGSPLSLECTVEGTSNPNLYWYRQAAGRGLQLLFYSVGIGQISSEVPQNLSASRPQDRQFILSSKKLLLSDSGFYLCAWSGHPRGPYEQYFGPGTRLTVT.

The chain combines TRBV7-2 with TRBJ2-3; TRBD1 matches at 7 bases. V dropped 2 bases and J dropped 4; count of bases not matched to a gene: 9. Germline CDR1 and CDR2: SGHTA and FQGNSA. The CDR3 sequence is 16 residues long. CDR3: CASSLTRDSWADTQYF. CDR3 sequence (DNA): TGTGCCAGCAGCTTAACTCGGGACAGCTGGGCAGATACGCAGTATTTT.

This clone appeared a few times. V is TRBV9 and J is TRBJ2-3; D is possibly TRBD2 (6 bases). V gave up 3 bases and J gave up 4 bases, with 18 bases separating them. CDR1 and CDR2 from the germline V gene are SGDLS and YYNGEE. The CDR3 is 16 residues long. CDR3 residues: CASSARGGTIADTQYF. In DNA form, the CDR3 reads TGTGCCAGCAGCGCCCGGGGCGGGACGATCGCAGATACGCAGTATTTT.

A word on this clone: Other DNA sequences in this specimen translate into the identical CDR3. The chain has TRBV28 and TRBJ2-7; the D is unclear. The V gene's germline CDR1 is MDHEN and CDR2 SYDVKM. V lost 1 base, J lost 1 base, and 2 bases lay in between. CDR3 length: 12 amino acids. CDR3 sequence: CASSLSSYEQYF. The DNA of the CDR3 is TGTGCCAGCAGTTTATCGTCCTACGAGCAGTACTTC. Full variable domain (remainder filled in from reference TRBV28 and TRBJ2-7): DVKVTQSSRYLVKRTGEKVFLECVQDMDHENMFWYRQDPGLGLRLIYFSYDVKMKEKGDIPEGYSVSREKKERFSLILESASTNQTSMYLCASSLSSYEQYFGPGTRLTVT.

This chain joins TRBV10-3 and TRBJ1-2; 7 bases are shared with TRBD1. The CDR3 consists of 15 residues. CDR1 and CDR2 (germline): ENHRY, SYGVKD. The V segment lost 6 bases and the J segment 2 bases; nucleotides outside the gene matches: 9. DNA for the CDR3: TGTGCCATCAGGGCACAGGGGACTAACAACTATGGCTACACCTTC. Translated, it gives CAIRAQGTNNYGYTF.

The chain combines TRBV7-3 with TRBJ2-3, with 7 bases fitting TRBD1. The CDR3 covers 15 residues. The V gene end was trimmed by 5 bases and the J gene end by 2 bases; junction bases not matched to a gene: 7. Germline CDR1 and CDR2: SGHTA and FQGTGA. The CDR3 loop is CASSRRDSDTDTQYF. The CDR3 coding sequence is TGTGCCAGCAGCCGCCGGGACAGCGACACAGATACGCAGTATTTT.

The chain has TRBV18 and TRBJ2-1, with 11 bases aligning to TRBD2. The germline gives CDR1 KGHSH, CDR2 LQKENI. J was trimmed by 6 bases and V by 3 bases; bases with no gene match: 7. The CDR3 length is 16 residues. CDR3 residues: CASSPPVAGGLNEQFF. The CDR3, as DNA: TGTGCCAGCTCACCGCCCGTAGCGGGGGGGCTCAATGAGCAGTTCTTC.

V usage is TRBV7-3 and J usage is TRBJ2-1; perhaps D is TRBD1 or TRBD2 (5 bases each). The CDR3 has 11 residues. Germline lookup yields CDR1 SGHTA and CDR2 FQGTGA. Deletions cut 4 bases from V and 15 bases from J, with 13 bases between. CDR3 sequence reads: CASSSGTQSFF. CDR3 nucleotides: TGTGCCAGCAGCTCCGGGACCCAGTCGTTCTTC.

V and J are TRBV5-1 and TRBJ2-4; weak D call: TRBD2 (5 bases). CDR3 length: 17 residues. The germline CDR1 and CDR2 sequences are SGHRS and YFSETQ. Trimming took 0 bases from V and 0 from J, leaving 13 bases between them. The CDR3 region has the DNA TGCGCCAGCAGCTTGGCCGGGTCAGGACTAGCCAAAAACATTCAGTACTTC. Encoded protein: CASSLAGSGLAKNIQYF.

This clone occurred a few times. The V call is TRBV5-5, the J call TRBJ1-5; D gene ambiguous. V lost 4 bases and J lost 1, with 9 bases in between. Per germline, CDR1 SGHKS and CDR2 YYEKEE (reference sequence). The CDR3 is 14 amino acids. The CDR3 sequence: CASSMADSNQPQHF. The CDR3 nucleotides are TGTGCCAGCAGCATGGCAGACAGCAATCAGCCCCAGCATTTT.

Here the CDR3 DNA reads TGTGCCAGTAGTATACGACAGCCCCAGCATTTT. Protein: CASSIRQPQHF. The J gene is TRBJ1-5, the V gene TRBV19; no definite D call. The V gene lost 2 bases and the J gene lost 7 bases, with 3 bases spanning the gap. The CDR3 extends over 11 amino acids. The germline V gene has CDR1 LNHDA and CDR2 SQIVND (reference sequence).

This clone was counted between two and nine times. The chain couples TRBV4-2 to TRBJ1-3, with D uncertain. V lost 0 bases to trimming and J lost 0 bases, with 12 bases between them. The CDR3 has 17 residues. Germline-derived CDR1 and CDR2 are LGHNA and YNFKEQ. The CDR3 loop is CASSQDRTVRSGNTIYF. DNA for the CDR3: TGTGCCAGCAGCCAAGACAGAACAGTTCGCTCTGGAAACACCATATATTTT.

As concerns this clone: This specimen includes other DNA sequences encoding the same CDR3. The V gene is TRBV6-5, the J gene TRBJ1-3; TRBD1 might be the D (5 bases). The germline V gene encodes CDR1 MNHEY and CDR2 SVGAGI. Trimming removed 5 bases at V and 4 bases at J, with 6 bases between. The CDR3 spans 12 residues. CDR3 DNA sequence: TGTGCCAGCAGTCAGGGAGGAAACACCATATATTTT. Its protein product is CASSQGGNTIYF.

This clone has just a few counts. The chain has TRBV9 and TRBJ2-3; D is unclear. The CDR3 extends over 14 amino acids. V was trimmed by 0 bases and J by 2 bases, leaving 7 bases between them. The germline V gene has CDR1 SGDLS and CDR2 YYNGEE. The CDR3 loop is CASSVEAATDTQYF. The CDR3 DNA reads TGTGCCAGCAGCGTAGAGGCGGCCACAGATACGCAGTATTTT.

This clone has more than one count but fewer than ten. V and J are TRBV7-2 and TRBJ2-7; D uncertain. The ends were cut back, 5 bases at V and 2 bases at J, with 16 bases in the middle. Germline V gene sequence: CDR1 SGHTA, CDR2 FQGNSA. This CDR3 has 15 residues. CDR3 protein: CASSPEPENPYEQYF. Here the CDR3 DNA reads TGTGCCAGCAGCCCCGAGCCGGAAAACCCCTACGAGCAGTACTTC. Full variable domain (missing parts from reference TRBV7-2 and TRBJ2-7): GAGVSQSPSNKVTEKGKDVELRCDPISGHTALYWYRQSLGQGLEFLIYFQGNSAPDKSGLPSDRFSAERTGGSVSTLTIQRTQQEDSAVYLCASSPEPENPYEQYFGPGTRLTVT.